This T cell receptor (beta chain) was identified in a study of post-analysis software for immune sequencing data. The CDR3 contains 13 residues. Trimming cost V 0 bases and J 8 bases, with 7 bases left between them. Germline V CDR1 and CDR2: MGHDK, SYGVNS. Whole-study findings and limits: In patients, five TRBV segments were more frequent than in controls, with TRBV5-6, TRBV5-1 and TRBV20-1 among them.

Regarding this clonotype: Its antigen is not identified.

Included in the TCR beta cDNA libraries were unique molecular identifiers. MiXCR was run by TCRdb on the PCR reads, yielding one entry per CDR3 protein. Among fewer than 850,000 distinct CDR3 sequences listed, about 32% were seen once. Sequenced input: blood. This chain joins TRBV25-1 and TRBJ1-4; D remains unclear. The TCR originated in a girl aged 5-17 years with multiple sclerosis. CDR3 in amino acids: CASSEYTAEKLFF. The CDR3 DNA follows: TGTGCCAGCAGTGAATATACCGCCGAAAAACTGTTTTTT. Based on the CDR3 plus reference TRBV25-1 and TRBJ1-4, the full variable domain is EADIYQTPRYLVIGTGKKITLECSQTMGHDKMYWYQQDPGMELHLIHYSYGVNSTEKGDLSSESTVSRIRTEHFPLTLESARPSHTSQYLCASSEYTAEKLFFGSGTQLSVL.